This passage covers 14 T cell receptor beta chains from one sample sequenced in a study of blood T cell repertoires in COVID-19. Libraries were prepared by immunoSEQ multiplex PCR; TCRdb keeps only in-frame clonotypes and omits some of them. The sample lists around 100,000 clones, around four fifths occurring once. Sequenced input: peripheral blood. The receptor set was obtained from a man between 70 and 80 years old with active or convalescent COVID-19.

The V call is TRBV5-6, the J call TRBJ1-6; D is ambiguous. Trimming took off 2 bases at V and 0 bases at J, with 6 bases between the two ends. CDR1 SGHDT and CDR2 YYEEEE come from the germline V gene. The CDR3 contains 15 residues. The CDR3 loop reads CASSFRSSYNSPLHF. Here the CDR3 DNA reads TGTGCCAGCAGCTTTAGGAGCTCCTATAATTCACCCCTCCACTTT.

There are many counts of this clone. V usage is TRBV27 and J usage is TRBJ2-7; a weak D match, TRBD2 (5 bases). The CDR3 is 19 amino acids. The germline V gene encodes CDR1 MNHEY and CDR2 SMNVEV (reference sequence). Trimming left V 6 bases short and J 4 bases short, with 31 bases between. The CDR3 here is CASRILRDLGKIRRYEQYF. In nucleotides, the CDR3 is TGTGCCAGCAGAATCCTCCGGGATTTGGGGAAGATACGAAGGTACGAGCAGTACTTC.

This clone was counted a single time. The chain uses TRBV2 and TRBJ2-7, with D possibly matching TRBD1 (6 bases). Trimming cost V 5 bases and J 3 bases, with 11 bases left between them. The CDR3 spans 13 residues. Per the germline V gene, CDR1 is SNHLY and CDR2 is FYNNEI. This CDR3 is CASSLDRGYEQYF. CDR3 in DNA: TGTGCCAGCAGTCTGGACAGAGGCTACGAGCAGTACTTC.

The chain carries TRBV20-1 and TRBJ1-5; D is ambiguous. V was trimmed by 3 bases and J by 7 bases, leaving 10 bases between them. Germline-derived CDR1 and CDR2 are DFQATT and SNEGSKA (reference sequence). The CDR3 is made up of 12 amino acids. CDR3 nucleotides: TGCAGTGCTAGTCCCCCCGGGCAGCCCCAGCATTTT. Its translation is CSASPPGQPQHF.

The DNA for the CDR3 is TGTGCCAGCAGCTCCCAGACAGGTCCCTACGAGCAGTACTTC. Translated, it gives CASSSQTGPYEQYF. The rearrangement links TRBV7-9 to TRBJ2-7; a possible D gene is TRBD1 (6 bases). Trimming pared 4 bases from V and 2 bases from J, leaving 12 bases between. Germline CDR1 SEHNR, CDR2 FQNEAQ (reference sequence). The CDR3 has 14 residues.

This chain joins TRBV6-6 and TRBJ1-1, with TRBD1 identical over 7 bases. After removal of 6 bases from V and 5 bases from J, the junction contained 6 bases not matched to a gene. CDR1 MNHNY and CDR2 SVGAGI come from the germline V gene (reference sequence). There are 13 residues in the CDR3. The CDR3 protein is CASRPQGTTEAFF. The CDR3 nucleotides are TGTGCCAGCAGACCACAGGGGACGACTGAAGCTTTCTTT.

Judged by abundance, this clone is medium-sized. The CDR3 here is CASSPGGQGIYEQYF. As DNA, the CDR3 is TGTGCCAGCAGCCCGGGGGGACAGGGTATTTACGAGCAGTACTTC. This chain uses TRBV7-9 with TRBJ2-7, with 9 bases fitting TRBD1. The CDR3 has 15 amino acids. The V segment lost 5 bases and the J segment 4 bases; nucleotides outside the gene matches: 9. CDR1 and CDR2 (germline): SEHNR, FQNEAQ (reference sequence).

V is TRBV27 and J is TRBJ2-7, with 11 bases aligning to TRBD1. The CDR3 length is 19 residues. Germline values: CDR1 MNHEY, CDR2 SMNVEV (reference sequence). Germline trimming cut 5 bases from V and 4 bases from J; bases unmatched to any gene: 19. The CDR3 here is CASSTPSGQGARLIYEQYF. The CDR3 coding sequence is TGTGCCAGCAGTACCCCCTCCGGACAGGGGGCGAGGTTAATTTACGAGCAGTACTTC.

J is TRBJ1-1 and V is TRBV29-1; D perhaps matches TRBD1 (5 bases). The germline gives CDR1 SQVTM, CDR2 ANQGSEA. The germline V and J ends were trimmed by 2 bases and 11 bases, with 12 bases remaining between them. The CDR3 has 11 residues. The CDR3 spells CSVELQGWAFF. The CDR3 DNA follows: TGCAGCGTTGAATTGCAGGGATGGGCTTTCTTT.

The CDR3 region is CASSHARPGYEQYF. As DNA, the CDR3 is TGTGCCAGCAGCCACGCACGGCCAGGCTACGAGCAGTACTTC. The chain couples TRBV3-1 (or the pseudogene TRBV3-2) to TRBJ2-7; no clear D gene. The CDR3 has 14 amino acids. CDR1 and CDR2 from the germline V gene are LGHDT and YNNKEL (reference sequence). V lost 3 bases, J lost 3 bases, and 12 bases lay in between.

The rearrangement links TRBV5-1 to TRBJ1-1; D gene ambiguous. The CDR3 sequence is 15 residues long. The V gene lost 2 bases and the J gene lost 1 base, with 12 bases spanning the gap. Germline CDR1 is SGHRS and CDR2 is YFSETQ. Here the CDR3 reads CASSFWAGKNTEAFF. CDR3 DNA sequence: TGCGCCAGCAGCTTTTGGGCCGGCAAGAACACTGAAGCTTTCTTT.

The rearrangement uses TRBV24-1 and TRBJ1-5, with D perhaps TRBD1 (6 bases). Trimming took 4 bases from V and 5 from J, leaving 11 bases between them. The length of the CDR3 is 14 residues. CDR1 and CDR2 (germline): KGHDR, SFDVKD. The CDR3, as DNA: TGTGCCACCAGTGACCAGTCAGGGGATCAGCCCCAGCATTTT. This encodes CATSDQSGDQPQHF.

This rearrangement joins TRBV28 to TRBJ1-5; 10 bases are shared with TRBD1. CDR3 length: 16 amino acids. V lost 6 bases, J lost 5 bases, and 10 bases stayed unmatched. In germline, CDR1 is MDHEN, CDR2 SYDVKM. The CDR3 DNA sequence: TGTGCCAGCAGCTCCTACGGGACAGGGGCGCATCAGCCCCAGCATTTT. As protein: CASSSYGTGAHQPQHF.

There are many counts of this clone. The chain uses TRBV2 and TRBJ2-1; D gene ambiguous. Per germline, CDR1 SNHLY and CDR2 FYNNEI. The CDR3 is made up of 12 amino acids. The V end was cut by 4 bases, the J end by 12 bases, with 13 bases between. The CDR3 nucleotides read TGTGCCAGCAGTGGAGAAAGTTTTCGGCAGTTCTTC. Amino acids: CASSGESFRQFF.